These 8 T cell receptor beta chains were all obtained from the same sample, sequenced in a study of CD8+ T cells in alopecia areata. RNA, once extracted, was reverse transcribed into cDNA for use as the sequencing template. Libraries were prepared by immunoSEQ multiplex PCR; TCRdb keeps only in-frame clonotypes and omits some of them. The sample shows some 180,000 clones, around 51% of them seen only once. Treatment denoted: oral pan-JAK inhibitor, 5-10 mg twice daily. The specimen was CD8+ T cells sorted from blood, collected around week 54, from a patient treated with tofacitinib. The receptors originated from a human donor with alopecia areata.

The chain recombines TRBV6-5 with TRBJ2-7; maybe TRBD2 (6 bases). Trimming took off 6 bases at V and 3 bases at J, with 12 bases between the two ends. Germline lookup yields CDR1 MNHEY and CDR2 SVGAGI. The CDR3 spans 13 residues. The CDR3 here is CASRSGLLYEQYF. CDR3 DNA sequence: TGTGCCAGCAGATCGGGACTCCTCTACGAGCAGTACTTC.

As regards this clone: Other DNA sequences within the sample encode an identical CDR3. The rearrangement uses TRBV7-9 and TRBJ2-7, with TRBD1 identical over 10 bases. There are 14 residues in the CDR3. The ends lost 4 bases at V and 4 bases at J; junction bases unmatched: 4. Germline lookup yields CDR1 SEHNR and CDR2 FQNEAQ (reference sequence). The CDR3 nucleotides are TGTGCCAGCAGCTCACGGGACAGGGGATACGAGCAGTACTTC. Amino acid sequence: CASSSRDRGYEQYF. The variable domain in full, completed from reference TRBV7-9 and TRBJ2-7, reads DTGVSQNPRHKITKRGQNVTFRCDPISEHNRLYWYRQTLGQGPEFLTYFQNEAQLEKSRLLSDRFSAERPKGSFSTLEIQRTEQGDSAMYLCASSSRDRGYEQYFGPGTRLTVT.

This chain links TRBV30 with TRBJ2-2; 8 positions agree with TRBD2. J was trimmed by 3 bases and V by 0 bases; bases with no gene match: 3. Germline lookup yields CDR1 GTSNPN and CDR2 SVGIG (reference sequence). This CDR3 contains 15 residues. CDR3 nucleotides: TGTGCCTGGAGTGTACCGGGGGGGCACACCGGGGAGCTGTTTTTT. Translated, it gives CAWSVPGGHTGELFF. Based on the CDR3 plus reference TRBV30 and TRBJ2-2, the full variable domain is SQTIHQWPATLVQPVGSPLSLECTVEGTSNPNLYWYRQAAGRGLQLLFYSVGIGQISSEVPQNLSASRPQDRQFILSSKKLLLSDSGFYLCAWSVPGGHTGELFFGEGSRLTVL.

For this clone: A junction boundary mismatches the germline segment, possibly from a read error. The identical CDR3 is also encoded by other nucleotide sequences in the sample. This chain connects TRBV9 to TRBJ1-5; no clear D gene. The CDR3 extends over 13 amino acids. CDR1 is SGDLS, CDR2 YYNGEE, per germline. The CDR3 nucleotides read TGTGCCAGCAGCGTAGGAAGGGATCAACCCCAGCATTTT. As protein: CASSVGRDQPQHF.

Notes on this clone: Germline is not matched at one junction end, which may reflect a read error. The chain is built from TRBV7-7 and TRBJ2-1; D uncertain. CDR3 length equals 14 residues. Germline CDR1 and CDR2: SSHAT and FNYEAQ (reference sequence). The CDR3 is CASSLVSTGNEQFF. The CDR3, as DNA: TGTGCTAGCAGCTTAGTTTCCACCGGCAATGAGCAGTTCTTC.

This chain uses TRBV5-6 with TRBJ2-3, with TRBD2 matching 13 bases. This CDR3 spans 16 amino acids. From germline, CDR1 is SGHDT and CDR2 YYEEEE. The V and J ends lost 4 bases and 2 bases, in that order; junction bases with no gene match: 4. Written as DNA, the CDR3 is TGTGCCAGCAGCCCGGGACTAGCGGGGCTCACAGATACGCAGTATTTT. Protein: CASSPGLAGLTDTQYF.

The V and J genes are TRBV9 and TRBJ2-1; tentatively, D is TRBD1 (5 bases). V dropped 3 bases and J dropped 0 bases, with 7 bases sitting between them. The V gene's germline CDR1 is SGDLS and CDR2 YYNGEE. CDR3 length: 14 amino acids. The CDR3 loop is CASSDDSSYNEQFF. The CDR3, as DNA: TGTGCCAGCAGCGACGACAGCTCCTACAATGAGCAGTTCTTC.

The rearrangement links TRBV5-4 to TRBJ1-1; TRBD1 might be the D (5 bases). CDR1 and CDR2 from the germline V gene are SGHNT and YYREEE (reference sequence). CDR3 size: 14 residues. Trimming took off 4 bases at V and 2 bases at J, with 12 bases between the two ends. CDR3 bases: TGTGCCAGCAGCGATCAGGGACGTAACACTGAAGCTTTCTTT. Its translation: CASSDQGRNTEAFF.